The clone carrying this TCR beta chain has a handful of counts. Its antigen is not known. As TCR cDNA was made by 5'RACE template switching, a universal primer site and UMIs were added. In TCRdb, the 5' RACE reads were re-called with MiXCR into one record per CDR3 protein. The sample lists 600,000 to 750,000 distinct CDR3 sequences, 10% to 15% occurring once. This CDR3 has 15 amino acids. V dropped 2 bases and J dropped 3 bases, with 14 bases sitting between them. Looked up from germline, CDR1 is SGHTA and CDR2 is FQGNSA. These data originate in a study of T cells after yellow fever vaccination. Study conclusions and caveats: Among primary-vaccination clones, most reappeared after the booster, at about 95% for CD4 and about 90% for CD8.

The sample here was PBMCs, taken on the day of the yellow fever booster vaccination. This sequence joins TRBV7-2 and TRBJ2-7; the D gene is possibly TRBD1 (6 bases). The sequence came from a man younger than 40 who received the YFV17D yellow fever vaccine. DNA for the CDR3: TGTGCCAGCAGCTTAACCCTGGACAGAATCTACGAGCAGTACTTC. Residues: CASSLTLDRIYEQYF.